The entry below describes one TCR beta chain. This sample is drawn from a study of blood T cell repertoires in COVID-19. Background on the study: The United States, Italy and Spain supplied acute and convalescent COVID-19 samples. Sources were T cells, B-cell-depleted T cells, or PBMCs; the material itself was cDNA or gDNA.

The germline V gene has CDR1 SGHKS and CDR2 YYEKEE (reference sequence). V shed 0 bases and J shed 1 base, with 8 bases lying between them. CDR3 length: 14 amino acids. Original handling: Researchers report that nucleated cell counts were estimated from reference gene primer amplification. TCRdb keeps only in-frame clones here, not all; method: immunoSEQ multiplex PCR. The V and J calls and clone size were taken over from that table, and D and trimming were inferred from the DNA. This sample carries about 250,000 clones, around nine tenths of them seen once, and the ten largest clones take over 1.1%.

The sample consisted of peripheral blood. This sequence originates from a man of 80 years or more with acute or convalescent COVID-19. V is TRBV5-5 and J is TRBJ2-7; tentatively, D is TRBD1 (5 bases). The DNA of the CDR3 is TGTGCCAGCAGCTTGGCCCCAGGGTCCTACGAGCAGTACTTC. This sequence encodes CASSLAPGSYEQYF.